This entry is about one TCR beta chain. The sample comes from a study of blood T cell repertoires in COVID-19. Turning to the study itself: Samples came from the United States, Italy and Spain, spanning acute and convalescent COVID-19. The cDNA or gDNA used as material had been derived from T cells, B-cell-depleted T cells, or PBMCs.

This CDR3 comprises 16 residues. Germline V gene data show CDR1 as MNHEY and CDR2 as SMNVEV (reference sequence). The ends lost 5 bases at V and 4 bases at J; junction bases unmatched: 8. In the original analysis: Nucleated cell counts were estimated from reference gene primer amplification. Repertoires were generated with immunoSEQ multiplex PCR, while TCRdb's copy carries only in-frame clones and drops some. That table supplies the V and J calls and clone size; D and trimming were determined from the DNA. The sample comprises approximately 220,000 clones, 75% to 85% of which are singletons, and approximately 4.5% rests with the top ten.

The V gene is TRBV27, the J gene TRBJ1-5; 10 bases map to TRBD1. Specimen: peripheral blood. The TCR originated in a woman between 65 and 79 years old with acute or convalescent COVID-19. The CDR3, as DNA: TGTGCCAGCAGTCCCCGGACAGGGGGGAAAAATCAGCCCCAGCATTTT. Amino acids: CASSPRTGGKNQPQHF.